The next 19 T cell receptor beta chains were all read from a single sample in a study of Ad26.COV2.S vaccination and SARS-CoV-2 variants. The assay was immunoSEQ multiplex PCR, and TCRdb's table has in-frame clones only and misses some. In the table there are around 350,000 clones, 90% to 95% of which are singletons. The sequences come from peripheral blood, collected after recovery from COVID-19. Every receptor here comes from a human donor who had recovered from COVID-19.

The rearrangement joins TRBV3-1 (or the pseudogene TRBV3-2) to TRBJ2-1; D possibly uses TRBD1 or TRBD2 (6 bases each). CDR3 length equals 15 residues. The V end was cut by 2 bases, the J end by 8 bases, with 16 bases between. The germline CDR1 and CDR2 sequences are LGHDT and YNNKEL (reference sequence). CDR3: CASSQLGASEDEQFF. The CDR3 nucleotides read TGTGCCAGCAGCCAATTGGGGGCTAGCGAGGATGAGCAGTTCTTC.

The J gene is TRBJ1-2, the V gene TRBV2; D unclear. Germline V gene sequence: CDR1 SNHLY, CDR2 FYNNEI. V was shortened by 1 base and J by 4 bases, with 16 bases between the two germline ends. The CDR3 is 16 amino acids. The CDR3 sequence is CASSEGQANPLYGYTF. The CDR3 bases are TGTGCCAGCAGTGAAGGCCAGGCAAATCCCCTCTATGGCTACACCTTC.

The gene calls are TRBV9 and TRBJ1-1, with TRBD1 as a possible D gene (5 bases). Germline lookup yields CDR1 SGDLS and CDR2 YYNGEE. The CDR3 has 13 residues. V was shortened by 4 bases and J by 4 bases, with 11 bases between the two germline ends. The CDR3 loop reads CASSLRGGTEAFF. The DNA for the CDR3 is TGTGCCAGCAGCCTCCGGGGGGGCACTGAAGCTTTCTTT.

This rearrangement joins TRBV4-1 to TRBJ1-2; no clear D gene. The V gene's germline CDR1 is MGHRA and CDR2 YSYEKL. CDR3 length: 16 amino acids. V was trimmed by 0 bases and J by 7 bases, leaving 18 bases between them. Here the CDR3 reads CASSQEGGRGGFGYTF. CDR3 sequence (DNA): TGCGCCAGCAGCCAAGAAGGTGGAAGAGGCGGGTTTGGCTACACCTTC.

The chain's CDR3 is CASSSFPGQGNGNIQYF. The CDR3 nucleotides are TGCGCCAGCAGCTCCTTCCCGGGACAGGGGAATGGAAACATTCAGTACTTC. V usage is TRBV5-1 and J usage is TRBJ2-4, with 10 bases matching TRBD1. The CDR3 totals 17 residues. Germline values: CDR1 SGHRS, CDR2 YFSETQ. Unmatched junction bases numbered 12, after V lost 3 bases and J lost 6 bases.

The chain employs TRBV19 and TRBJ1-5; tentatively, D is TRBD1 (6 bases). The CDR3 totals 11 residues. In germline, CDR1 is LNHDA, CDR2 SQIVND (reference sequence). V was clipped by 7 bases and J by 7 bases, with 8 bases between them. CDR3 region: CASNDRQPQHF. The DNA for the CDR3 is TGTGCCAGTAACGACAGGCAGCCCCAGCATTTT.

Of note for this clone: In the same sample, other DNA sequences code for this CDR3. The rearrangement links TRBV4-1 to TRBJ2-7; D not resolved. V gave up 4 bases and J gave up 2 bases, with 6 bases separating them. Germline V gene sequence: CDR1 MGHRA, CDR2 YSYEKL. The CDR3 has 12 residues. The CDR3 DNA reads as TGCGCCAGCAGCCCGGGCCCCTACGAGCAGTACTTC. It yields the protein CASSPGPYEQYF.

The rearrangement uses TRBV5-1 and TRBJ1-1, with D possibly being TRBD1 (6 bases). Trimming took 4 bases from V and 0 from J, leaving 10 bases between them. The CDR3 has 14 residues. The germline CDR1 and CDR2 sequences are SGHRS and YFSETQ. The DNA for the CDR3 is TGCGCCAGCAGCCACAGGGATATGAACACTGAAGCTTTCTTT. It specifies CASSHRDMNTEAFF.

The table lists this clone with a few counts. This chain uses TRBV7-2 with TRBJ1-2, with unresolved D. The CDR3 spans 15 residues. CDR1 is SGHTA and CDR2 is FQGNSA in the germline V gene. Trimming took off 4 bases at V and 5 bases at J, with 17 bases between the two ends. The CDR3 nucleotides read TGTGCCAGCAGCTCCTTCCGGGGATCCCTATATGGCTACACCTTC. Protein sequence: CASSSFRGSLYGYTF. The whole variable domain, remainder taken from reference TRBV7-2 and TRBJ1-2, is GAGVSQSPSNKVTEKGKDVELRCDPISGHTALYWYRQSLGQGLEFLIYFQGNSAPDKSGLPSDRFSAERTGGSVSTLTIQRTQQEDSAVYLCASSSFRGSLYGYTFGSGTRLTVV.

The V and J genes are TRBV11-2 and TRBJ1-6; TRBD1 matches 7 bases. The J segment lost 7 bases and the V segment lost 6 bases, leaving 9 bases of the junction unmatched. Germline CDR1 and CDR2: SGHAT and FQNNGV. The CDR3 has 15 residues. CDR3 in amino acids: CASSLQGTANSPLHF. CDR3 sequence (DNA): TGTGCCAGCAGTCTCCAAGGGACAGCCAATTCACCCCTCCACTTT.

The genes are TRBV7-9 and TRBJ1-2; perhaps TRBD1 as D (5 bases). Trimming cost V 0 bases and J 6 bases, with 20 bases left between them. Germline V gives CDR1 SEHNR, CDR2 FQNEAQ (reference sequence). This CDR3 is built from 17 residues. CDR3 in DNA: TGTGCCAGCAGCTTAGCGATGCAGGGAGTTTATTCGGATGGCTACACCTTC. Translated, it gives CASSLAMQGVYSDGYTF.

This clone was counted once. The V and J genes are TRBV19 and TRBJ1-4; maybe TRBD1 (5 bases). The V end lost 1 base, the J end lost 5 bases, and 11 bases lay between the germline ends. The CDR3 has 15 residues. CDR1 and CDR2 from the germline V gene are LNHDA and SQIVND (reference sequence). The CDR3 loop reads CASSIGGRVNEKLFF. CDR3 DNA: TGTGCCAGTAGTATAGGCGGCAGGGTAAATGAAAAACTGTTTTTT. Supplemented by reference TRBV19 and TRBJ1-4, the full variable domain reads DGGITQSPKYLFRKEGQNVTLSCEQNLNHDAMYWYRQDPGQGLRLIYYSQIVNDFQKGDIAEGYSVSREKKESFPLTVTSAQKNPTAFYLCASSIGGRVNEKLFFGSGTQLSVL.

V gene TRBV10-2 combines with J gene TRBJ2-7, with D tentatively TRBD1 (5 bases). V was cut by 3 bases and J by 3 bases, with 15 bases left in between. The CDR3 runs 15 residues. CDR1 is WSHSY and CDR2 is SAAADI in the germline V gene. The DNA for the CDR3 is TGCGCCAGCAGTGATACAGGAGACAGCCGCTACGAGCAGTACTTC. Amino acids: CASSDTGDSRYEQYF.

This chain connects TRBV7-2 to TRBJ2-7; D is unresolved. Germline V gives CDR1 SGHTA, CDR2 FQGNSA. The CDR3 has 13 residues. V was clipped by 5 bases and J by 2 bases, with 10 bases between them. CDR3 protein: CASSLIPAYEQYF. DNA for the CDR3: TGTGCCAGCAGCCTAATACCCGCCTACGAGCAGTACTTC.

This clone came up a few times. The rearrangement links TRBV7-6 to TRBJ1-1; D perhaps matches TRBD1 (5 bases). Trimming stripped 5 bases from V and 3 bases from J, with 10 bases between. The CDR3 is 13 residues long. Germline CDR1 and CDR2: SGHVS and FNYEAQ. This CDR3 reads CASSAQGDTEAFF. CDR3 DNA: TGTGCCAGCAGCGCCCAGGGAGACACTGAAGCTTTCTTT.

This chain links TRBV11-2 with TRBJ1-6; D is possibly TRBD1 (5 bases). Germline CDR1 and CDR2: SGHAT and FQNNGV. The CDR3 has 15 amino acids. The ends were cut back, 5 bases at V and 7 bases at J, with 15 bases in the middle. CDR3 in amino acids: CASSPNTGGNSPLHF. The DNA of the CDR3 is TGTGCCAGCAGCCCCAACACAGGCGGGAATTCACCCCTCCACTTT.

The chain combines TRBV4-3 with TRBJ2-1, with 11 bases matching TRBD1. Germline assignment: CDR1 LGHNA and CDR2 YSLEER. The CDR3 is 17 residues long. Trimming at V came to 0 bases and at J to 2 bases, leaving 3 bases not matched to a gene. As DNA, the CDR3 is TGCGCCAGCAGCCAAGATCTGGGACAGGGGGCCTACAATGAGCAGTTCTTC. Translating it yields CASSQDLGQGAYNEQFF.

The chain couples TRBV25-1 to TRBJ1-1; 9 bases line up with TRBD1. The CDR3 covers 15 residues. The junction had 6 bases not matched to a gene; V was cut back by 6 bases and J by 1 base. Germline CDR1 reads MGHDK; CDR2 reads SYGVNS. CDR3 sequence reads: CASRKQGASNTEAFF. The CDR3 region has the DNA TGTGCCAGCAGAAAACAGGGGGCTTCGAACACTGAAGCTTTCTTT.

This clone was seen a single time. This chain connects TRBV29-1 to TRBJ2-2; no reliable D call. Germline values: CDR1 SQVTM, CDR2 ANQGSEA. The V end was cut by 3 bases, the J end by 12 bases, with 11 bases between. The length of the CDR3 is 11 residues. The CDR3 bases are TGCAGCGTTGAGTATGGCCCGAAGCTGTTTTTT. Amino acids: CSVEYGPKLFF.